A selection of T cell receptor beta chains follows, all from one sample in a study of cytomegalovirus exposure and HLA in healthy donors. Only in-frame clones appear in the TCRdb table, and some are missing; sequencing was by immunoSEQ multiplex PCR. There are under 150,000 clones in the sample; around three quarters occur only once, and 2.5% to 3.5% lies in the top ten. Source material: PBMCs. The receptors were sampled from a male donor in good health and CMV-seronegative. The CDR3 runs from the conserved cysteine through the conserved F or W. D genes are given only for firm matches. Clone size is not always given. Where it is, it says once, few, many or a class for expanded clones.

J: TRBJ2-7; length: 15; V: TRBV5-1; D: .; size: .; CDR3: CASSLGGQGIYEQYF; DNA: TGCGCCAGCAGCTTGGGAGGTCAGGGGATCTACGAGCAGTACTTC
J: TRBJ2-7; length: 18; V: TRBV7-8; D: TRBD1; size: .; CDR3: CASSRTLQQGAPTYEQYF; DNA: TGTGCCAGCAGCCGAACGCTTCAACAGGGGGCCCCCACCTACGAGCAGTACTTC
J: TRBJ2-3; length: 18; V: TRBV5-1; D: TRBD2; size: few; CDR3: CASTYAGTSGTITDTQYF; DNA: TGCGCCAGCACCTATGCCGGGACTAGCGGGACTATTACAGATACGCAGTATTTT
J: TRBJ2-1; length: 14; V: TRBV15; D: TRBD2; size: many; CDR3: CATSASGPASEQFF; DNA: TGTGCCACCAGTGCTAGCGGCCCCGCCAGTGAGCAGTTCTTC
J: TRBJ2-7; length: 14; V: TRBV6-1; D: .; size: .; CDR3: CASSVAGESYEQYF; DNA: TGTGCCAGCAGCGTCGCAGGGGAGTCCTACGAGCAGTACTTC
J: TRBJ2-1; length: 15; V: TRBV7-2; D: TRBD2; size: .; CDR3: CASRLKRRGGEEQFF; DNA: TGTGCCAGCAGGCTTAAAAGGCGGGGGGGCGAGGAGCAGTTCTTC
J: TRBJ2-3; length: 15; V: TRBV10-2; D: TRBD2; size: .; CDR3: CASRGTSGIPDTQYF; DNA: TGCGCCAGCAGGGGGACTAGCGGGATTCCAGATACGCAGTATTTT
J: TRBJ2-3; length: 18; V: TRBV10-1; D: TRBD1; size: few; CDR3: CASSEAIPGQGLGDTQYF; DNA: TGCGCCAGCAGTGAGGCGATACCGGGACAGGGGCTGGGGGATACGCAGTATTTT
J: TRBJ2-2; length: 15; V: TRBV5-8; D: TRBD1; size: .; CDR3: CASSLHRGNAGELFF; DNA: TGTGCCAGCAGCTTACACAGGGGGAATGCCGGGGAGCTGTTTTTT
J: TRBJ1-1; length: 16; V: TRBV14; D: .; size: .; CDR3: CASSQDGEGENTEAFF; DNA: TGTGCCAGCAGCCAAGATGGGGAGGGTGAAAACACTGAAGCTTTCTTT
J: TRBJ1-1; length: 13; V: TRBV10-2; D: TRBD1; size: .; CDR3: CASRQGTNTEAFF; DNA: TGCGCCAGTCGACAGGGGACTAACACTGAAGCTTTCTTT
J: TRBJ2-7; length: 15; V: TRBV6-5; D: TRBD1; size: .; CDR3: CASSTLQGAAYEQYF; DNA: TGTGCCAGCAGTACCTTACAGGGGGCGGCGTACGAGCAGTACTTC
J: TRBJ2-1; length: 12; V: TRBV7-6; D: TRBD1; size: .; CDR3: CASSSRQGARFF; DNA: TGTGCCAGCAGCTCTAGGCAGGGGGCGCGGTTCTTC
J: TRBJ2-5; length: 13; V: TRBV7-3; D: .; size: few; CDR3: CASSLQGSETQYF; DNA: TGTGCCAGCAGCTTACAGGGTTCCGAGACCCAGTACTTC